The clone carrying this T cell receptor (beta chain) was counted ten times or more. The authors deemed Graves' hyperthyroidism stable absent ophthalmopathy progression within 18 months. This sample holds PBMCs from 8 to 10 ml fresh peripheral blood. The CDR3 sequence is 14 residues long. Germline V CDR1 and CDR2: MNHEY, SVGEGT. The V end was cut by 6 bases, the J end by 6 bases, with 17 bases between. Using RNA transcripts as the source, TCR beta CDR3 regions were amplified. In the first-round RT-PCR of the TCR CDR3, the HTBI primer set was used. TCRdb re-derived calls from the multiplex PCR reads in MiXCR, one entry per CDR3 protein. Among some 400,000 distinct CDR3 sequences listed, roughly 19% were seen once. The entry originates in a study of T cells in Graves' hyperthyroidism and ophthalmopathy. Study at large: Before any treatment, at initial diagnosis, peripheral blood was collected.

The receptor was derived from a woman aged 18 to 35 with Graves' hyperthyroidism. The chain employs TRBV6-2 or TRBV6-3 and TRBJ1-1; D ambiguous. The sequenced sample was blood. CDR3 amino acids: CASSPRIEVAEAFF. The CDR3 region has the DNA TGTGCCAGCAGCCCCCGTATCGAGGTGGCTGAAGCTTTCTTT.